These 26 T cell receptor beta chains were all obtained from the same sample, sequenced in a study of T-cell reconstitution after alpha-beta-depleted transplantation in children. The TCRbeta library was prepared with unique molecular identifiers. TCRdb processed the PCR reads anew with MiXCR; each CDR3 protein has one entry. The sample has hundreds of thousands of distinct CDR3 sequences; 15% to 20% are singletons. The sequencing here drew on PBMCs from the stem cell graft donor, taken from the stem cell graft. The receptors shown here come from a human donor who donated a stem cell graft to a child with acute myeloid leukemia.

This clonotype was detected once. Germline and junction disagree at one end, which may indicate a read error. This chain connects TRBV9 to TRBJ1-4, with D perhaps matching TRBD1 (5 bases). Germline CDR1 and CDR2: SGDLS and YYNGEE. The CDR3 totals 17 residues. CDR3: CASSDMVTGTPSEILFF. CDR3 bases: TGTGCCAGCAGCGACATGGTCACGGGGACTCCTAGCGAAATACTGTTTTTT.

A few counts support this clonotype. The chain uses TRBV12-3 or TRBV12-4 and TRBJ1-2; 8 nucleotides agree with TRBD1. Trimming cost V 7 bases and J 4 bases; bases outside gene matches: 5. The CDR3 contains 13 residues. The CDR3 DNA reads TGTGCCAGCACCCCCGGGACAGGCTATGGCTACACCTTC. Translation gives CASTPGTGYGYTF.

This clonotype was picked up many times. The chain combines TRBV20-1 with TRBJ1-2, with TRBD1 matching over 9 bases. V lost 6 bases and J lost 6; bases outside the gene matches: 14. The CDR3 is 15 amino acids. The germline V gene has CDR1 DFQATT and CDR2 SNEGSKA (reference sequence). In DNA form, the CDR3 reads TGCAGTGCCCCTAAGGGGACAGGGATTGAACATGGCTACACCTTC. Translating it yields CSAPKGTGIEHGYTF.

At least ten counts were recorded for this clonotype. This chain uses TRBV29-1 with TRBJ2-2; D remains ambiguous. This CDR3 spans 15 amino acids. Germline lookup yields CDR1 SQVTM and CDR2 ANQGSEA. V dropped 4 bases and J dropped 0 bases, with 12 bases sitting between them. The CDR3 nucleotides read TGCAGCGTTGGGGAAGGCCATCCGAACACCGGGGAGCTGTTTTTT. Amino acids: CSVGEGHPNTGELFF.

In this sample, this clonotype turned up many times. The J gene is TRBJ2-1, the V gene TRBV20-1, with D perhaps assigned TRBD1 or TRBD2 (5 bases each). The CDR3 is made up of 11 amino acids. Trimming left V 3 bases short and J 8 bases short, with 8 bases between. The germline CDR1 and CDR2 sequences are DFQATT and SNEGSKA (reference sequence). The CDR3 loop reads CSASMGDEQFF. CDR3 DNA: TGCAGTGCTAGTATGGGGGATGAGCAGTTCTTC.

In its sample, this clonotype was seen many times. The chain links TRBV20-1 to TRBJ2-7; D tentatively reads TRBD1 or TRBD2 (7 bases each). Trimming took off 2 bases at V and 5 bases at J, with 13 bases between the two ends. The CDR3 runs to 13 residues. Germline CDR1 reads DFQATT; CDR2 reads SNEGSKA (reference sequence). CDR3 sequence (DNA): TGCAGTGCTAGACGACAGGGAGGGAACGAGCAGTACTTC. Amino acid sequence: CSARRQGGNEQYF.

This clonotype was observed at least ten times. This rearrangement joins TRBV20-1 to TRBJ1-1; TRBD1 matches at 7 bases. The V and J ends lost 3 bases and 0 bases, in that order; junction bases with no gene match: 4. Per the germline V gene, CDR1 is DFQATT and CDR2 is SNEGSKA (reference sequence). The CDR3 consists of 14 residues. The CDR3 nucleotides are TGCAGTGCTAGGGACAGGACTCTGAACACTGAAGCTTTCTTT. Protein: CSARDRTLNTEAFF.

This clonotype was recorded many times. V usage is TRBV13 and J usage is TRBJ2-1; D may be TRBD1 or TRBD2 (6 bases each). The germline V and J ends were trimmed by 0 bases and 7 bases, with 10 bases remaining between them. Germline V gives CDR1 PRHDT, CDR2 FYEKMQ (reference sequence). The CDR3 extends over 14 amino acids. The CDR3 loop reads CASSLGGGRNEQFF. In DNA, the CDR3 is TGTGCCAGCAGCTTAGGCGGGGGCCGGAATGAGCAGTTCTTC.

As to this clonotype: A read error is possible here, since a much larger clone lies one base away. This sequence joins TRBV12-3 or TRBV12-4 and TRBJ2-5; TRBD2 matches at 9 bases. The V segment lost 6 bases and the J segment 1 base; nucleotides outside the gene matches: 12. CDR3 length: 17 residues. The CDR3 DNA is TGTGCCAGCAGCCGGATTTCTAGCGGGAAGTGCCAAGAGACCCAGTACTTC. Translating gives CASSRISSGKCQETQYF.

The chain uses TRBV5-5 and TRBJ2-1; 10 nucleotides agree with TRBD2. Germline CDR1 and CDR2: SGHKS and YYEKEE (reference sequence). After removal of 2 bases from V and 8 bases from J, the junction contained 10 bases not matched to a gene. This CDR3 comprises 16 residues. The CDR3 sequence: CASSFQAGGDWDEQFF. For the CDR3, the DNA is TGTGCCAGCAGCTTCCAAGCGGGGGGGGATTGGGATGAGCAGTTCTTC.

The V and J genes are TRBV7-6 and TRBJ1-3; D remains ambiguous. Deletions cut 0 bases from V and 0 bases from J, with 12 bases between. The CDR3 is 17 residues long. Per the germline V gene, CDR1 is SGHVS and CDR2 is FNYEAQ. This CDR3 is CASSLAPGYSSGNTIYF. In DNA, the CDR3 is TGTGCCAGCAGCTTAGCGCCGGGCTACAGCTCTGGAAACACCATATATTTT.

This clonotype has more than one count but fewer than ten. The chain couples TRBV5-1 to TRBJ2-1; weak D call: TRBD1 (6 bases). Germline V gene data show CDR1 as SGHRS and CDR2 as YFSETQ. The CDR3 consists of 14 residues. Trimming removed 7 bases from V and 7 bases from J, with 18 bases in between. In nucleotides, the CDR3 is TGCGCCAGCGTTCCAGGGGAATGGGTGAATGAGCAGTTCTTC. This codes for CASVPGEWVNEQFF.

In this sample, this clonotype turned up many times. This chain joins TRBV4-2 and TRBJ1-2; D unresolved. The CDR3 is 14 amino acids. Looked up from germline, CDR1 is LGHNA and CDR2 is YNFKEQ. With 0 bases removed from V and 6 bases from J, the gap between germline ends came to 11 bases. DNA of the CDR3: TGTGCCAGCAGCCAAGAGGGCGTAGGGAATGGCTACACCTTC. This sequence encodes CASSQEGVGNGYTF.

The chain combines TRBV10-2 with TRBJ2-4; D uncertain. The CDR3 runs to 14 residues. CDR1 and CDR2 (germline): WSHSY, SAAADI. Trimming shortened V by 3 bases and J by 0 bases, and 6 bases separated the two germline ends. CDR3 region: CASSDTLAKNIQYF. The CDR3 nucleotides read TGCGCCAGCAGTGATACCTTAGCCAAAAACATTCAGTACTTC.

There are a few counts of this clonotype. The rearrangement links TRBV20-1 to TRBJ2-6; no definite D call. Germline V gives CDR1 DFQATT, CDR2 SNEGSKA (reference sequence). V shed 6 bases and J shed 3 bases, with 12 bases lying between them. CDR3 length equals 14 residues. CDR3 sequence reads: CSAKGGNGANVLTF. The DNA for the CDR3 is TGCAGTGCCAAGGGTGGGAATGGGGCCAACGTCCTGACTTTC.

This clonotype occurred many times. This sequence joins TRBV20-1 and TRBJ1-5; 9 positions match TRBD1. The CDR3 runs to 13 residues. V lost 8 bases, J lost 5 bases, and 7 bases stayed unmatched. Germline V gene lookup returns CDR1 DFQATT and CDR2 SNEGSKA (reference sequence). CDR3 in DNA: TGCAGTACTCGCCGGGACAGGGATCAGCCCCAGCATTTT. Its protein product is CSTRRDRDQPQHF.

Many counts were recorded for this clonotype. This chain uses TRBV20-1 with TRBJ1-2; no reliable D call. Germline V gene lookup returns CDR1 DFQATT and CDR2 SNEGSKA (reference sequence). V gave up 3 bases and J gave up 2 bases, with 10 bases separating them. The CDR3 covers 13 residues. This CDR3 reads CSARGSSNYGYTF. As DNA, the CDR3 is TGCAGTGCTAGGGGCAGCTCCAACTATGGCTACACCTTC.

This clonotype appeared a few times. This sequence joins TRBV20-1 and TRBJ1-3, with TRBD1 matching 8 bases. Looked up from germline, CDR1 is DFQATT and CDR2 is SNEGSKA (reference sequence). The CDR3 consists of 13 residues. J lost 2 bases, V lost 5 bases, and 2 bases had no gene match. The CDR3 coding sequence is TGCAGTGCTGTACAGGGGGCTGGAAACACCATATATTTT. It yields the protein CSAVQGAGNTIYF.

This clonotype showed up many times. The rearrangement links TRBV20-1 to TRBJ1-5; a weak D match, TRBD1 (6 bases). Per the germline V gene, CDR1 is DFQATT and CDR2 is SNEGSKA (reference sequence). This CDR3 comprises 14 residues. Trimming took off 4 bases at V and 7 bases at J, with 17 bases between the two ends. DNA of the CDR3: TGCAGTGCTAAGGGCGGGGGCGCGGAGCAGCCCCAGCATTTT. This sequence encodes CSAKGGGAEQPQHF.

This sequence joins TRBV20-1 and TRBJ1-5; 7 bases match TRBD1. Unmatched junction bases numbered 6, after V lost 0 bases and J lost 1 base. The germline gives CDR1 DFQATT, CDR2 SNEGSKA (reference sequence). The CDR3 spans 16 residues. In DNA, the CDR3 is TGCAGTGCTAGAGATCAGGAGGGGGCAAGCAATCAGCCCCAGCATTTT. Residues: CSARDQEGASNQPQHF.

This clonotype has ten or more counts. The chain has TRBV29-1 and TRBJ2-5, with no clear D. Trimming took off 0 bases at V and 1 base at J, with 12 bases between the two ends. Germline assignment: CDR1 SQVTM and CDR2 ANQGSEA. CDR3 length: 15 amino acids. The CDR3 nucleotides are TGCAGCGTTGAAGATCTCGTAGCCACCCAAGAGACCCAGTACTTC. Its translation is CSVEDLVATQETQYF.

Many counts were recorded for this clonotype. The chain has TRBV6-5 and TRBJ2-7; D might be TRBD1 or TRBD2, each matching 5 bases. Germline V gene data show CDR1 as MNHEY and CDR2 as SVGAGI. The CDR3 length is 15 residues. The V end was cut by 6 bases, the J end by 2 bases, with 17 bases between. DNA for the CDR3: TGTGCCAGCAGATTCTTAACGGGACCTACCTACGAGCAGTACTTC. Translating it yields CASRFLTGPTYEQYF.

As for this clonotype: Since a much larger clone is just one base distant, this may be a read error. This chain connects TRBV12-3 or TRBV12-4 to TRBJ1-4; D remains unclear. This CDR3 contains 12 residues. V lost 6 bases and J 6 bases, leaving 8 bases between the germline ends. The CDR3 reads CASRGGDEKLFF. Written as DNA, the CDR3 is TGTGCCAGCAGGGGCGGTGATGAAAAACTGTTTTTT.

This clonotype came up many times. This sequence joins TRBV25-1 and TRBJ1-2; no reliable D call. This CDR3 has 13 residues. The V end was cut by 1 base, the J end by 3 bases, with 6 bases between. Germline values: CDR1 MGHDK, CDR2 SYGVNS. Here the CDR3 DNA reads TGTGCCAGCAGTGAATCGACCTACTATGGCTACACCTTC. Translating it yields CASSESTYYGYTF.

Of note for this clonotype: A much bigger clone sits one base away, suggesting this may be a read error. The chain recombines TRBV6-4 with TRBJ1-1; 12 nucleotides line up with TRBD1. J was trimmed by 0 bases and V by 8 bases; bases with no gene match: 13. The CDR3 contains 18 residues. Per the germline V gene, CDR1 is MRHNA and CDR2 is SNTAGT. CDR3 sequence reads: CASCLTAGTGGMNTEAFF. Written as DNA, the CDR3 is TGTGCCAGCTGCCTTACCGCCGGGACAGGGGGCATGAACACTGAAGCTTTCTTT.

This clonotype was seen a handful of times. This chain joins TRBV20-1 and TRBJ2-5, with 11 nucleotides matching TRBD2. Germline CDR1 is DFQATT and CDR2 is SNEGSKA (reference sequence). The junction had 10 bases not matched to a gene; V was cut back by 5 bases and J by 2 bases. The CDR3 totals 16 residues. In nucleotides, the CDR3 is TGCAGTGCTCTTCAGACTAGCGGGGCAACACAAGAGACCCAGTACTTC. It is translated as CSALQTSGATQETQYF.